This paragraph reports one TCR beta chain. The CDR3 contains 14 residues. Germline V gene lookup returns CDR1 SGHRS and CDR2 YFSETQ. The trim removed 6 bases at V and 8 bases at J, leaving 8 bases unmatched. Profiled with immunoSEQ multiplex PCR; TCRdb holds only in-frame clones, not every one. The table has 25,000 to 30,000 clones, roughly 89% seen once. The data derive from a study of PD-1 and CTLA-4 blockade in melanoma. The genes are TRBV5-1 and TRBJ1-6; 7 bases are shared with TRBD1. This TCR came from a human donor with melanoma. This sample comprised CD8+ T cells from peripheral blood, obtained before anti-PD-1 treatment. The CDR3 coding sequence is TGCGCCAGCAAGGGGGCAGGTTCGGATTCACCCCTCCACTTT. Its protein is CASKGAGSDSPLHF.